The source of this TCR beta chain is a study of blood T cell repertoires in COVID-19. Study in general: Material from acute and convalescent COVID-19 was sourced from the United States, Italy and Spain. T cells, B-cell-depleted T cells, or PBMCs provided the cDNA or gDNA that served as material.

The CDR3 runs 14 residues. The germline V gene encodes CDR1 LGHDT and CDR2 YNNKEL (reference sequence). V lost 4 bases and J 7 bases, leaving 16 bases between the germline ends. Original handling: Nucleated cell number was recorded as an estimate derived from reference gene primer amplification. This table comes from immunoSEQ multiplex PCR, and its TCRdb copy is limited to in-frame clones, with some not included. D and trimming were read from the DNA, whereas the V and J calls and clone size are those reported in that table. The sample gives approximately 100,000 clones, roughly 90% of which show up once; more than 5% is in the top ten.

This TCR was sampled from a human donor in a cohort sampled during active COVID-19. The chain employs TRBV3-1 (or the pseudogene TRBV3-2) and TRBJ1-1; D uncertain. Sequencing was done on a sample of peripheral blood. CDR3 coding DNA: TGTGCCAGCAGCCCTCTATGGAGCGGGGTTGAAGCTTTCTTT. Its translation: CASSPLWSGVEAFF.